This TCR beta chain was recovered during a study of neoadjuvant anti-PD-1 for oral cavity cancer. Findings and caveats of the study: With a few patients per group, TCR findings need larger cohorts.

Remarks on this clone: Its antigen is not known.

This CDR3 is built from 14 residues. Germline loops: CDR1 SEHNR, CDR2 FQNEAQ (reference sequence). The germline V and J ends were trimmed by 6 bases and 2 bases, with 14 bases remaining between them. The data were produced by immunoSEQ multiplex PCR, yet TCRdb's version contains in-frame clones alone and is incomplete. The repertoire includes 11,000 to 15,000 clones, around 70% of them detected once, and around 3% sits in the top ten. Sequenced here: PBMCs, sampled before nivolumab (anti-PD-1) treatment. The V and J genes are TRBV7-9 and TRBJ2-7; D remains ambiguous. The clonotype was recovered from a person between 35 and 79 years old with oral cavity squamous cell carcinoma. CDR3 nucleotides: TGTGCCAGCAGGATAGACACGGGCCCCTACGAGCAGTACTTC. Translated: CASRIDTGPYEQYF.